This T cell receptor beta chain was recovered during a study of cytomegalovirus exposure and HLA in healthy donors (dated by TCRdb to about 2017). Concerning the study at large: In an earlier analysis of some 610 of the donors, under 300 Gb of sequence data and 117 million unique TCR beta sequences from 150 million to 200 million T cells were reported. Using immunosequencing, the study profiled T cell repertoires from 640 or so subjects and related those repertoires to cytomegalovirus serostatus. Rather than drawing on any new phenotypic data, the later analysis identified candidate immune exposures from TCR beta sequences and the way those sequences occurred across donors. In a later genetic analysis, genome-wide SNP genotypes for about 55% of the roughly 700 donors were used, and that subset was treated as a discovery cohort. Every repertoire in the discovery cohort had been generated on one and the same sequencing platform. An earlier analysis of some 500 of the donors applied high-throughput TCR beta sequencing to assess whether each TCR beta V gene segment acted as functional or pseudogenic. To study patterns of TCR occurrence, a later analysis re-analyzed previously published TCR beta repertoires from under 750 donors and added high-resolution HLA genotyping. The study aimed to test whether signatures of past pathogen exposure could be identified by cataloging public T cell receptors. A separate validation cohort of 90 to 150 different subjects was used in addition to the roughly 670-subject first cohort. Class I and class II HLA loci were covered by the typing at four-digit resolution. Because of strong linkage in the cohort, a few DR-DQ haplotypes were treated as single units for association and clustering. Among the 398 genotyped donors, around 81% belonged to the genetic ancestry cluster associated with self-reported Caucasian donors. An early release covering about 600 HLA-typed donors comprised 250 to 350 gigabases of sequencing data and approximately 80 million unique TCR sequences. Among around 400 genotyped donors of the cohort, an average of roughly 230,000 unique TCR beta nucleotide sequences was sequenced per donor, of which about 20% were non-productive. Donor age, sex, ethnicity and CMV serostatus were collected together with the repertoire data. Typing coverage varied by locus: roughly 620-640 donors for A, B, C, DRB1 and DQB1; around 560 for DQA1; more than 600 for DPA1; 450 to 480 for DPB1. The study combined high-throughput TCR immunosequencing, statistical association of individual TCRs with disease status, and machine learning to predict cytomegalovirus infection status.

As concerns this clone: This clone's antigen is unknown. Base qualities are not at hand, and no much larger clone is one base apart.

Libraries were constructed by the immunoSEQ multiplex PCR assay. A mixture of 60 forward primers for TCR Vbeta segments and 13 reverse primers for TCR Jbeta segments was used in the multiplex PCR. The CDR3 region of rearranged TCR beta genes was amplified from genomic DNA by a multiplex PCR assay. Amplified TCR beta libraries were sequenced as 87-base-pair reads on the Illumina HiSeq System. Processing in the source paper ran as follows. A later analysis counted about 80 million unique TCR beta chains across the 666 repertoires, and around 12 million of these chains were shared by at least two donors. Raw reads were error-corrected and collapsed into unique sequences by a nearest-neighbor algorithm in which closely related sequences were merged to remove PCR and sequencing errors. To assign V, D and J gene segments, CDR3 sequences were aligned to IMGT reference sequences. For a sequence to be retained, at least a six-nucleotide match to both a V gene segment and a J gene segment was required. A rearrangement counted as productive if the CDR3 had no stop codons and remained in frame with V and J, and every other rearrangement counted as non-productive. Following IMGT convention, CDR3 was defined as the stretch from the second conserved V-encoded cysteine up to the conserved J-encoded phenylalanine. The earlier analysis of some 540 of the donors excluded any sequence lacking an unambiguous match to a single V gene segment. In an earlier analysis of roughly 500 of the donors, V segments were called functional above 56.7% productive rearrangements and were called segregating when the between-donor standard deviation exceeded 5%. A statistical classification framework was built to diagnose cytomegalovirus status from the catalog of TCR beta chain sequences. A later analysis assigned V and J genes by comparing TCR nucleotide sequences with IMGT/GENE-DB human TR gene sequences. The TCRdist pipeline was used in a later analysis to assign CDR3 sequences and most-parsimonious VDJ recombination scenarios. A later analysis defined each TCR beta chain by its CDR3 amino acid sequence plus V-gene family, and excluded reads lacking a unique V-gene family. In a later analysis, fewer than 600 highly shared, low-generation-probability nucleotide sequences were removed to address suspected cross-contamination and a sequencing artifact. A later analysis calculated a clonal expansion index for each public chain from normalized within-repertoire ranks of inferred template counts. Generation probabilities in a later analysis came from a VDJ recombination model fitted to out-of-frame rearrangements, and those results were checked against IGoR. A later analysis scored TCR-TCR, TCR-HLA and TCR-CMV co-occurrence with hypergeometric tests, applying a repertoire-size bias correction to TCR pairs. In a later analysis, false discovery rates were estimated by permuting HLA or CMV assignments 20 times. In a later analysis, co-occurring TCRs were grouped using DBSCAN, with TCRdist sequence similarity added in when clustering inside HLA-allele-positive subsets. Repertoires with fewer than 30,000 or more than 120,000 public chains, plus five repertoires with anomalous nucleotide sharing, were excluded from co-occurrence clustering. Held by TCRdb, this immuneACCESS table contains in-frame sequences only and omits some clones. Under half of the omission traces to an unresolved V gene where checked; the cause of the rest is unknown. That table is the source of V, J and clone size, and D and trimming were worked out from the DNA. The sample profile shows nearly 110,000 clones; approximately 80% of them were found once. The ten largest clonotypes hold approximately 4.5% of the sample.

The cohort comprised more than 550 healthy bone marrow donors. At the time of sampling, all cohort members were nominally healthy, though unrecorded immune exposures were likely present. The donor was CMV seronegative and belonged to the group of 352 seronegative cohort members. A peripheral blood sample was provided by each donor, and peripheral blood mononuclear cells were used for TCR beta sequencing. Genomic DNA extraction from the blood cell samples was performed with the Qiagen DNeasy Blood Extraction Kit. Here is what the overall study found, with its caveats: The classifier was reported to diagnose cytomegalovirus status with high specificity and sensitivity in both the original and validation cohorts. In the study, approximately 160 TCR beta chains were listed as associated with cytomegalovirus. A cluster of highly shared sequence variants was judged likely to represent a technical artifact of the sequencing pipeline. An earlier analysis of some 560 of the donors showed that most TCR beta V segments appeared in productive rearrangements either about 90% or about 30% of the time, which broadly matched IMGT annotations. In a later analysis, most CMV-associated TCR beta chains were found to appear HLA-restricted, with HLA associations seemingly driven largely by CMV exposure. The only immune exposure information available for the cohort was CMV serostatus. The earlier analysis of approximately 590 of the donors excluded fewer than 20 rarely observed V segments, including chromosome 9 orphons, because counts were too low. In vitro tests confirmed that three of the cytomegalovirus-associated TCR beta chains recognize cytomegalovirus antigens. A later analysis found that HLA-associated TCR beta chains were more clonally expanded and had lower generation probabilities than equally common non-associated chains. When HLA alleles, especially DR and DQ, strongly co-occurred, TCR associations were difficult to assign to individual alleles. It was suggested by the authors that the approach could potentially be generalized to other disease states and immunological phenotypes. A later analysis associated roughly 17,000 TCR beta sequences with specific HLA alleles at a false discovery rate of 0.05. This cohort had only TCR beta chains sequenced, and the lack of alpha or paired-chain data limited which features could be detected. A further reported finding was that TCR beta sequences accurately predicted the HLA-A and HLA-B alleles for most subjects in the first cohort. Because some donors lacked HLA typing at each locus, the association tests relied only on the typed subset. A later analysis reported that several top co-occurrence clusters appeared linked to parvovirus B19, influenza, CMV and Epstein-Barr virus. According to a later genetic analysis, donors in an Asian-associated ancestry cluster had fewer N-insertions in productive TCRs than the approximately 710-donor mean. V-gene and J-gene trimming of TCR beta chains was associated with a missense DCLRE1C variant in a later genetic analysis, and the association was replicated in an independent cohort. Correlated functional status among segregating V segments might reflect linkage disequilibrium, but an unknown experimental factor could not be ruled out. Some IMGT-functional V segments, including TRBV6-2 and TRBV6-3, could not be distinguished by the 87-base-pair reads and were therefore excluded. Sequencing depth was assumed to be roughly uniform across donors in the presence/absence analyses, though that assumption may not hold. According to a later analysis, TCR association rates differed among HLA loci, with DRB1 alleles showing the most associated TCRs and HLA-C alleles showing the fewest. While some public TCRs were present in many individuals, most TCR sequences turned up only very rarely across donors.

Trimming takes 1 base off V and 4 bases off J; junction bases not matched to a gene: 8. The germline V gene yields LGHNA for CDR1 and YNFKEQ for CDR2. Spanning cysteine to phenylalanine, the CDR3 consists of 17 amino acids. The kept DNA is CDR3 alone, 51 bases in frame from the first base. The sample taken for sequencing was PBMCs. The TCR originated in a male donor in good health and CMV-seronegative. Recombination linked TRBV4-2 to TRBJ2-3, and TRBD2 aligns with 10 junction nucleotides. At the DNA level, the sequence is TGTGCCAGCAGCCAAGTCTCTAGCGGGAGTGGGGCAGATACGCAGTATTTT. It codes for CASSQVSSGSGADTQYF.